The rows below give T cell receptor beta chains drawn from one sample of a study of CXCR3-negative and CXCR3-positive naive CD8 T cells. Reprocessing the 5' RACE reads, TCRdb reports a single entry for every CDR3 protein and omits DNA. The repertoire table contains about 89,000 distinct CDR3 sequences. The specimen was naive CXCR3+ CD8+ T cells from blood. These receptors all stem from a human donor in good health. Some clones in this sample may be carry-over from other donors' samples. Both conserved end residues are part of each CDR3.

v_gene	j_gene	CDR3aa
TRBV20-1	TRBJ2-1	CSVLQRGYYNEQFF
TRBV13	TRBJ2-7	CASSLQGKQYF
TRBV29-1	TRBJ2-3	CSVERGRTASTDTQYF
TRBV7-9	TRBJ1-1	CASRFYRGQDTEAFF
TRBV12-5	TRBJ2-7	CASGHPRGGADEQYF
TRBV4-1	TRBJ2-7	CASSQVGLLLQQYF
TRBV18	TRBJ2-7	CASSPPASPYEQYF
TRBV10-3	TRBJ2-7	CAIMAGALSYEQYF
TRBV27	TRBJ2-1	CASSLTSSGGVYNEQFF
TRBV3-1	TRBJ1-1	CASSQYPDTNTEAFF
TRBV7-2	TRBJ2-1	CASSSPNRMNEQFF
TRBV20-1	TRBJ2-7	CSVDEGVKGVTKEQYF
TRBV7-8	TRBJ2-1	CASSKAGGEQFF
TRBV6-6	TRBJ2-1	CASSYLTSGYNEQFF
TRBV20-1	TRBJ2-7	CSARDMDSSYEQYF
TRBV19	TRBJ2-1	CASSRSEVGTYNEQFF
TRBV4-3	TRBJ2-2	CASSQELAGVSTGELFF
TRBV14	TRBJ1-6	CASSQDTPGSWGYNSPLHF
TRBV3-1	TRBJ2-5	CASSQVGEEETQYF
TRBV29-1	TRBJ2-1	CSVDRTDNEQFF
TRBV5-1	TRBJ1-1	CASSDVSRGNTEAFF
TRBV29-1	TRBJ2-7	CSVPAGGSYEQYF
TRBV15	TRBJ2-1	CATNPRGTYNEQFF
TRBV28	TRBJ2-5	CASSLHSRSVQETQYF
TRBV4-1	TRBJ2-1	CASSQEALYNEQFF
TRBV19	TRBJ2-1	CASSPPSRYNEQFF
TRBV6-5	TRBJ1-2	CASSYNRVGGYTF
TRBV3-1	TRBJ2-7	CASSQDGLAGSYEQYF
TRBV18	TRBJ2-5	CASSPRDSQETQYF
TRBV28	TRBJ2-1	CASEQRGDNEQFF
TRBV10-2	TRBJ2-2	CASSEGRGTGELFF
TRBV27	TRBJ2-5	CASSLSVAQETQYF
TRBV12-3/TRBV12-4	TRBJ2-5	CASSLYRETQYF
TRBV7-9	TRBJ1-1	CASSYTNTEAFF
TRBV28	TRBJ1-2	CASSFGDGYTF
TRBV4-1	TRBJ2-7	CASSQVTLKGDEQYF
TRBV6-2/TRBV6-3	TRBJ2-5	CASSYPTGSTQETQYF
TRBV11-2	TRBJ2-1	CASSLGGLEQFF
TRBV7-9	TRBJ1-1	CASSSGGNTEAFF
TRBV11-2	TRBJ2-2	CASSLDPDTGELFF
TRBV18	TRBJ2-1	CASSETGYNEQFF